Presented here are 16 T cell receptor beta chains from one specimen sequenced in a study of tumor and adjacent non-tumor tissue in lung cancer. Three rounds of nested PCR, following a modified ARM-PCR protocol, produced the TCRbeta library. TCRdb re-called the multiplex PCR reads with MiXCR, one entry per CDR3 protein. The sample shows over 130,000 distinct CDR3 sequences, approximately 70% of them seen only once. This sample's RNA came from whole unsorted tissue. Material for sequencing was lung tumor tissue. The receptors derive from a man aged 60 to 75 with small cell lung cancer.

Concerning this clonotype itself: A clone one base away is much larger, so this may be a read error. The chain links TRBV5-6 to TRBJ2-3; no firm D call. The J call is uncertain, as TRBJ1-5 better fits the DNA end. CDR1 SGHDT and CDR2 YYEEEE come from the germline V gene. The CDR3 consists of 16 residues. CDR3 coding DNA: TGTGCCAGCAGCTTCCCAACGACTAGCGGAGGAGATACGCAGCATTTT. Translating gives CASSFPTTSGGDTQHF.

The chain links TRBV6-1 to TRBJ2-2; D is ambiguous. This CDR3 is built from 17 residues. V lost 2 bases and J 2 bases, leaving 15 bases between the germline ends. Germline V gene lookup returns CDR1 MNHNS and CDR2 SASEGT. The CDR3 coding sequence is TGTGCCAGCAGTGAATGGACGGAGCAGTCAAACACCGGGGAGCTGTTTTTT. Translated: CASSEWTEQSNTGELFF.

With respect to this clonotype: The junction departs from the called germline gene at one end, perhaps through a read error. V and J are TRBV6-5 and TRBJ2-3; possibly TRBD1 or TRBD2 for D (5 bases each). CDR3 length: 14 amino acids. Looked up from germline, CDR1 is MNHEY and CDR2 is SVGAGI. CDR3 in amino acids: CVSRPGRGTDTQYF. CDR3 nucleotides: TGTGTCAGCAGACCGGGACGGGGTACAGATACGCAGTATTTT.

This clonotype appeared once. The chain combines TRBV6-5 with TRBJ2-7; possibly TRBD2 for D (7 bases). The CDR3 length is 15 residues. CDR1 is MNHEY and CDR2 is SVGAGI in the germline V gene. The CDR3 DNA reads as TGTGCCAGCAGGGGGGGGCCAGCACCAGGCTACGAGCAGCACGTC. This sequence encodes CASRGGPAPGYEQHV.

A word on this clonotype: At one boundary the junction diverges from the germline segment, which might be a read error. This chain joins TRBV4-2 and TRBJ2-1, with a tentative D call TRBD2 (6 bases). The CDR3 is made up of 16 amino acids. Germline V CDR1 and CDR2: LGHNA, YNFKEQ. The CDR3 region is CTSSQEGRGSYNEQFF. CDR3 nucleotides: TGTACCAGCAGCCAAGAGGGGCGGGGATCCTACAATGAGCAATTCTTC.

About this clonotype: The junction departs from the called germline gene at one end, perhaps through a read error. This chain uses TRBV11-2 with TRBJ2-7, with D perhaps given as TRBD1 or TRBD2 (5 bases each). The germline V gene has CDR1 SGHAT and CDR2 FQNNGV. The CDR3 is 14 amino acids. In DNA, the CDR3 is TGTGCCAACAGCATAGAGGCTGGGGGCTACGAGCAGTACTTC. This codes for CANSIEAGGYEQYF. The whole variable domain, remainder taken from reference TRBV11-2 and TRBJ2-7, is EAGVAQSPRYKIIEKRQSVAFWCNPISGHATLYWYQQILGQGPKLLIQFQNNGVVDDSQLPKDRFSAERLKGVDSTLKIQPAKLEDSAVYLCANSIEAGGYEQYFGPGTRLTVT.

On this clonotype: One end of the junction fails to match germline, which may point to a read error. The chain employs TRBV7-9 and TRBJ1-6, with 7 bases lining up with TRBD1. CDR3 size: 16 residues. CDR1 is SEHNR, CDR2 FQNEAQ, per germline (reference sequence). The CDR3: CASSLALRTGGSPLLF. As DNA, the CDR3 is TGTGCCAGCAGCTTAGCCCTACGGACAGGAGGTTCACCCCTCCTCTTT. Using reference TRBV7-9 and TRBJ1-6 for the parts outside the CDR3, the full variable domain is DTGVSQNPRHKITKRGQNVTFRCDPISEHNRLYWYRQTLGQGPEFLTYFQNEAQLEKSRLLSDRFSAERPKGSFSTLEIQRTEQGDSAMYLCASSLALRTGGSPLLFGNGTRLTVT.

The chain couples TRBV2 to TRBJ2-1, with 10 bases identical to TRBD2. Germline trimming cut 5 bases from V and 9 bases from J; bases unmatched to any gene: 10. The CDR3 contains 15 residues. In germline, CDR1 is SNHLY, CDR2 FYNNEI. CDR3 region: CASSPTSGTISEQFF. CDR3 nucleotides: TGTGCCAGCAGTCCAACTAGCGGGACTATATCTGAGCAGTTCTTC.

Comments on this clonotype: Possible read error: a much larger clone is one base away. The chain carries TRBV20-1 and TRBJ2-1; D unresolved. V was cut by 0 bases and J by 4 bases, with 16 bases left in between. This CDR3 has 16 amino acids. Germline CDR1 and CDR2: DFQATT and SNEGSKA (reference sequence). The CDR3 reads CSARDQFPLTYNEQFF. For the CDR3, the DNA is TGCAGTGCTAGAGACCAGTTCCCTTTAACGTACAATGAGCAGTTCTTC.

A note on this clonotype: The junction shows a germline mismatch at one end, possibly a read error. This chain uses TRBV11-1 with TRBJ1-2; TRBD1 matches at 7 bases. The length of the CDR3 is 15 residues. Germline V gene sequence: CDR1 SGHAT, CDR2 FQDESV (reference sequence). The CDR3 nucleotides read TGTGCCAGCAGCCCCGGACAGGAAATCTACTATGGCTGCACCTTC. Amino acid sequence: CASSPGQEIYYGCTF. The full variable domain, its missing parts supplied by reference TRBV11-1 and TRBJ1-2, is EAEVAQSPRYKITEKSQAVAFWCDPISGHATLYWYRQILGQGPELLVQFQDESVVDDSQLPKDRFSAERLKGVDSTLKIQPAELGDSAMYLCASSPGQEIYYGCTFGSGTRLTVV.

The genes are TRBV12-3 or TRBV12-4 and TRBJ2-3; TRBD2 matches 10 bases. The CDR3 sequence is 17 residues long. The ends lost 1 base at V and 5 bases at J; junction bases unmatched: 9. The DNA of the CDR3 is TGTGCCAGCAGTTTAGGTTTAGCGGGAGGTAGGATAGATACGCAGTATTTT. Protein sequence: CASSLGLAGGRIDTQYF.

About this clonotype itself: A much larger clonotype is one base distant, so this may be a read error. The rearrangement links TRBV28 to TRBJ1-1, with TRBD1 matching 8 bases. CDR3 size: 14 residues. From germline, CDR1 is MDHEN and CDR2 SYDVKM. The CDR3 DNA sequence: TGTCCCAGCAGCCCACCGGGACAGGTGGGTGAAGCTTTCTTT. This encodes CPSSPPGQVGEAFF.

This clonotype has just a few counts. The rearrangement joins TRBV5-6 to TRBJ1-5; D is perhaps TRBD1 (5 bases). In germline, CDR1 is SGHDT, CDR2 YYEEEE. This CDR3 is 15 amino acids long. V was shortened by 4 bases and J by 4 bases, with 15 bases between the two germline ends. CDR3 protein: CASSRMGQANQPQHF. CDR3 bases: TGTGCCAGCAGCCGAATGGGGCAGGCGAATCAGCCCCAGCATTTT. Full variable domain (outside the CDR3, taken from reference TRBV5-6 and TRBJ1-5): DAGVTQSPTHLIKTRGQQVTLRCSPKSGHDTVSWYQQALGQGPQFIFQYYEEEERQRGNFPDRFSGHQFPNYSSELNVNALLLGDSALYLCASSRMGQANQPQHFGDGTRLSIL.

Comments on this clonotype: The conserved phenylalanine or tryptophan is not found at the CDR3 terminus, so this likely reflects a read error. V and J are TRBV29-1 and TRBJ2-1; the D gene is possibly TRBD1 (6 bases). The CDR3 is 13 residues long. Germline CDR1 is SQVTM and CDR2 is ANQGSEA. The CDR3 sequence is CSDKTGTYNEQFI. The CDR3 nucleotides are TGCAGTGACAAGACAGGTACCTACAATGAGCAGTTCATC.

In its sample, this clonotype was seen once. The CDR3: CSARNPGRGRETQYF. The CDR3 DNA is TGCAGTGCTAGAAATCCGGGACGGGGACGAGAGACCCAGTACTTC. V gene TRBV20-1 combines with J gene TRBJ2-5; the D gene could be TRBD1 or TRBD2 (5 bases each). Germline loops: CDR1 DFQATT, CDR2 SNEGSKA (reference sequence). Trimming took 2 bases from V and 4 from J, leaving 17 bases between them. CDR3 length equals 15 residues.

For this clonotype: A much larger clone differs by one base, so this may be a read error. This CDR3 reads CSATHGFRRTDTHYF. Written as DNA, the CDR3 is TGCAGTGCCACGCATGGATTTAGGAGGACAGATACGCACTATTTT. The chain carries TRBV20-1 and TRBJ2-3; D possibly corresponds to TRBD1 (6 bases). This CDR3 has 15 amino acids. Germline CDR1 reads DFQATT; CDR2 reads SNEGSKA (reference sequence).